This is a list of T cell receptor beta chains from one sample in a study of shared clonotypes between healthy human individuals. Some clones are missing from TCRdb's copy, which holds only in-frame ones; the method was immunoSEQ multiplex PCR. The table shows about a million clones, with approximately 77% occurring only once. Sequenced sample: memory CD4+ T cells from PBMCs. These receptors all come from a man in his late teens or twenties in good health. Some clones in this sample may be carry-over from other donors' samples. Both conserved end residues are part of each CDR3. Fields, in order: V gene, clone size, D gene, J gene, CDR3 DNA, CDR3 protein. The D gene is left open where the match is weak. Some rows mark clone size as missing; the rest say once, few, many or name a class of expanded clone.

>TRBV7-2|NA|NA|TRBJ1-3
TGTGCCAGCAGCTCCAGAATTCCCGGCCTATATTTT
CASSSRIPGLYF
>TRBV2|few|TRBD1|TRBJ2-1
TGTGCCAGCAGTGAAGCGGGACAGGGGCCTGGAAATGAGCAGTTCTTC
CASSEAGQGPGNEQFF
>TRBV5-1|NA|NA|TRBJ1-1
TGCGCCAGCAGCTTGAGTAGGGGGAACACTGAAGCTTTCTTT
CASSLSRGNTEAFF
>TRBV4-3|NA|NA|TRBJ2-7
TGCGCCAGCAGCCAATTTCGCGGGATCTACTACGAGCAGTACTTC
CASSQFRGIYYEQYF
>TRBV11-2|many|TRBD2|TRBJ2-1
TGTGCCAGCAGCCAGTCGGGCCTAGCGGGAGCCGGGTCAAGGAATGAGCAGTTCTTC
CASSQSGLAGAGSRNEQFF
>TRBV10-3|NA|TRBD2|TRBJ2-7
TGTGCCATCCTGAAAAAGGGACTAGCGGGAGGGCAGGCCGAGCAGTACTTC
CAILKKGLAGGQAEQYF
>TRBV7-8|NA|NA|TRBJ2-7
TGTGCCAGCAGCTTAGCGGTCCAATTTACTGAGCAGTACTTC
CASSLAVQFTEQYF
>TRBV6-5|NA|TRBD2|TRBJ2-7
TGTGCCAGCAGTTACTCGTTTAGCGGGAGGTCCCACGAGCAGTACTTC
CASSYSFSGRSHEQYF
>TRBV29-1|NA|TRBD2|TRBJ2-1
TGCAGCGTTGGCCGGACTAGCGGCAATGAGCAGTTCTTC
CSVGRTSGNEQFF
>TRBV18|NA|NA|TRBJ2-7
TGTGCCAGCTCACCACCGAGGCAGGGAACCTACGAGCAGTACTTC
CASSPPRQGTYEQYF
>TRBV27|NA|TRBD1|TRBJ1-1
TGTGCCAGCAGTTTTTCGACAGGGCGGGACACTGAAGCTTTCTTT
CASSFSTGRDTEAFF
>TRBV7-9|NA|NA|TRBJ2-2
TGTGCCAGCAGCCCGAAGGACAGGAACACCGGGGAGCTGTTTTTT
CASSPKDRNTGELFF
>TRBV10-3|NA|NA|TRBJ1-2
TGTGCCATCGGGGCGGTTGGAGGAGGCTACACCTTC
CAIGAVGGGYTF
>TRBV18|NA|TRBD2|TRBJ2-4
TGTGCCAGCTCACAAACTAGCGGGAGGGAAAACATTCAGTACTTC
CASSQTSGRENIQYF
>TRBV7-3|NA|TRBD2|TRBJ2-5
TGTGCCAGCAGCCCAACTAGCGGACAAGAGACCCAGTACTTC
CASSPTSGQETQYF
>TRBV5-1|NA|NA|TRBJ2-7
TGCGCCAGCAGCTTAAGGGGGGACGAGCAGTACTTC
CASSLRGDEQYF
>TRBV9|NA|NA|TRBJ2-7
TGTGCCAGCAGCCCACCCCGCGGAGGGGCTGAGGAGCAGTACTTC
CASSPPRGGAEEQYF
>TRBV9|NA|NA|TRBJ2-5
TGTGCCAGTCAGGCGGACTACAACCAAGAGACCCAGTACTTC
CASQADYNQETQYF
>TRBV9|NA|TRBD1|TRBJ2-5
TGTGCCAGCAGCGCCCAGACGACAGGGGGAGAAGAGACCCAGTACTTC
CASSAQTTGGEETQYF
>TRBV7-5|NA|NA|TRBJ2-7
TGTGCCAGAAGCCGCCACAGGGGGCGGGGAGAGCAGTACTTC
CARSRHRGRGEQYF
>TRBV5-4|once|TRBD2|TRBJ2-1
TGTGCCAGCAGTTCGGAGCGGGAGGTCGGCAATGAGCAGTTCTTC
CASSSEREVGNEQFF
>TRBV2|NA|NA|TRBJ2-7
TGTGCCAGCAGAGCGGCCTCCTACGAGCAGTACTTC
CASRAASYEQYF
>TRBV5-5|few|NA|TRBJ1-1
TGTGCCAGCAGCTTGAAGGACACTGAAGCTTTCTTT
CASSLKDTEAFF
>TRBV5-1|NA|NA|TRBJ1-4
TGCGCCAGCAGCTTGGCTACTGGGCCTAAGGGGGAAAAACTGTTTTTT
CASSLATGPKGEKLFF
>TRBV5-8|NA|NA|TRBJ1-3
TGTGCCAGCAGCCTGGACACGGGTTCTGGAAACACCATATATTTT
CASSLDTGSGNTIYF
>TRBV18|NA|TRBD1|TRBJ1-1
TGTGCCAGCTCACCTTCCTACCAGGGGGGAACTGAAGCTTTCTTT
CASSPSYQGGTEAFF
>TRBV30|once|NA|TRBJ1-1
TGTGCCTGGGGTCAGAACACTGAAGCTTTCTTT
CAWGQNTEAFF
>TRBV5-1|NA|NA|TRBJ2-1
TGCGCCAGCAGCCGAACGGACAGCTTCAATGAGCAGTTCTTC
CASSRTDSFNEQFF
>TRBV5-4|NA|TRBD1|TRBJ2-5
TGTGCCAGCAGCTCCCGACAGGGGCCACAAGAGACCCAGTACTTC
CASSSRQGPQETQYF
>TRBV4-1|many|NA|TRBJ1-5
TGCGCCAGCAGCCAAGAAGCGACAGACGGTCAGCCCCAGCATTTT
CASSQEATDGQPQHF
>TRBV6-6|NA|NA|TRBJ2-5
TGTGCCAGCTCCCTCCGGGTCTCCCTTCAAGAGACCCAGTACTTC
CASSLRVSLQETQYF
>TRBV2|NA|NA|TRBJ1-2
TGTGCCAGCAGCGGGGGTCGCAGGGTGGTCTATGGCTACACCTTC
CASSGGRRVVYGYTF
>TRBV29-1|NA|TRBD1|TRBJ1-2
TGCAGCGTTAACACCGGGACAGGGACCAGCTTC
CSVNTGTGTSF
>TRBV9|NA|NA|TRBJ2-3
TGTGCCAGCAGCGCTACACAGGGTAGTGATACGCAGTATTTT
CASSATQGSDTQYF
>TRBV4-3|NA|NA|TRBJ1-5
TGCGCCAGCAGCCAAGATTACAGGAAAAAGAATCAGCCCCAGCATTTT
CASSQDYRKKNQPQHF
>TRBV4-1|NA|NA|TRBJ2-5
TGCGCCAGCAGCCAAGAGTCGGGCGCAGAGACCCAGTACTTC
CASSQESGAETQYF
>TRBV5-1|NA|TRBD1|TRBJ2-2
TGCGCCAGCAGCCCGTGGACAGGGAGAGGGGCCGGGGAGCTGTTTTTT
CASSPWTGRGAGELFF
>TRBV6-5|NA|NA|TRBJ2-7
TGTGCCAGCAGCCGGGGGGTCAGGGGCTACTACGAGCAGTACTTC
CASSRGVRGYYEQYF
>TRBV14|NA|TRBD2|TRBJ2-7
TGTGCCAGCAGCCTAACGGGGGGGCCAAGCTACGAGCAGTACTTC
CASSLTGGPSYEQYF
>TRBV2|NA|TRBD2|TRBJ2-3
TGTGCCAGCACCGGTAGCGGGGGGATGGGGTATTTT
CASTGSGGMGYF
>TRBV28|NA|NA|TRBJ2-7
TGTGCCAGCAGAACTGGACAGACCTACGAGCAGTACTTC
CASRTGQTYEQYF
>TRBV2|NA|TRBD2|TRBJ2-5
TGTGCCAGCACCATCCGACCGGGGGGAGAGACCCAGTACTTC
CASTIRPGGETQYF
>TRBV4-1|NA|NA|TRBJ2-3
TGCGCCAGCAGCTCAACGTGGGGCCTCGGCACAGATACGCAGTATTTT
CASSSTWGLGTDTQYF
>TRBV11-2|NA|NA|TRBJ2-5
TGTGCCAGCAGCCGGGGGACAGTCCAAGAGACCCAGTACTTC
CASSRGTVQETQYF
>TRBV28|NA|NA|TRBJ2-7
TGTGCCAGCAGCAGGACCAGTTACGAGCAGTACTTC
CASSRTSYEQYF
>TRBV4-3|NA|TRBD2|TRBJ2-1
TGCGCCAGCAGCCAACACCTGGGTAGCGGGAGTGGGAATGAGCAGTTCTTC
CASSQHLGSGSGNEQFF
>TRBV5-1|NA|TRBD1|TRBJ2-1
TGCGCCAGCAGCCTCGGGACAGGGTCTTCGTATGAGCAGTTCTTC
CASSLGTGSSYEQFF
>TRBV11-3|NA|NA|TRBJ2-6
TGTGCCAGCAGCTTATCTATGGGGGCTGGGGCCAACGTCCTGACTTTC
CASSLSMGAGANVLTF